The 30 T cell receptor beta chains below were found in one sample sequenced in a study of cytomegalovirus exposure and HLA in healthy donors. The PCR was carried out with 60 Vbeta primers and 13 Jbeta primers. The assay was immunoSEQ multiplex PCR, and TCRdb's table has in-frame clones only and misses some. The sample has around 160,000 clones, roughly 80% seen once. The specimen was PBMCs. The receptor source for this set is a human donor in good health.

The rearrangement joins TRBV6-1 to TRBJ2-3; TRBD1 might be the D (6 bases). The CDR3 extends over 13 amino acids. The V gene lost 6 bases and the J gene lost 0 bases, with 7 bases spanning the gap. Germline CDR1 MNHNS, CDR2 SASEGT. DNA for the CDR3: TGTGCCAGCAGCAGGGGCAGCACAGATACGCAGTATTTT. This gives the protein CASSRGSTDTQYF.

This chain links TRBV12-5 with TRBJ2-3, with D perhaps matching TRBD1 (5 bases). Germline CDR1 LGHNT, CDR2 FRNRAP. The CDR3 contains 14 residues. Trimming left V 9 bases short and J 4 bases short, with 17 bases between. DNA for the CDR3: TGTGCTAGCGAGAAAGCAGGGATCCCAGATACGCAGTATTTT. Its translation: CASEKAGIPDTQYF.

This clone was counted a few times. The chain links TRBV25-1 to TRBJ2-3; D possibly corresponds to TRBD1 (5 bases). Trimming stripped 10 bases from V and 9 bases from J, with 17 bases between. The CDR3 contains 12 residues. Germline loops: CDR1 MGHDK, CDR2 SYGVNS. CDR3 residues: CANKDQGNTQYF. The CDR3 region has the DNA TGTGCCAACAAGGACCAGGGAAACACGCAGTATTTT.

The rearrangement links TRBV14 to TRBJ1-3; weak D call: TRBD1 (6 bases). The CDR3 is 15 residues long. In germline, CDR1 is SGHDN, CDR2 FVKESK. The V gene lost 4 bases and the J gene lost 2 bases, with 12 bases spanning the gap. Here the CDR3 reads CASSLTQGPGNTIYF. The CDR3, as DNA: TGTGCCAGCAGCCTAACGCAGGGGCCTGGAAACACCATATATTTT.

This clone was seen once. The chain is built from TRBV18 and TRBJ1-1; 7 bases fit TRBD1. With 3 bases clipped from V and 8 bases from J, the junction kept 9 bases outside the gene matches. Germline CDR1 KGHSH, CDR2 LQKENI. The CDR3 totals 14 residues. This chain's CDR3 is CASSPSAGTDEAFF. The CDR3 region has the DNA TGTGCCAGCTCACCCTCGGCTGGGACAGACGAAGCTTTCTTT.

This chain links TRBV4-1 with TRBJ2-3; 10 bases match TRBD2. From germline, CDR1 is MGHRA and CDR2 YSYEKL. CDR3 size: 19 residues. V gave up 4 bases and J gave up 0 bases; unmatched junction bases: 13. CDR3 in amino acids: CASSPLSSGSSPSTDTQYF. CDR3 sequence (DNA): TGCGCCAGCAGCCCTCTTTCTAGCGGGAGCAGCCCTAGCACAGATACGCAGTATTTT.

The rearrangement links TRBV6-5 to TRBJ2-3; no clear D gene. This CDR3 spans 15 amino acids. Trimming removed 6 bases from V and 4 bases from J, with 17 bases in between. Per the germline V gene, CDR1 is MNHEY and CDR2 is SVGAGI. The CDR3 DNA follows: TGTGCCAGCAGCCTCGTAAGTCTGGGCGCAGATACGCAGTATTTT. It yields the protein CASSLVSLGADTQYF.

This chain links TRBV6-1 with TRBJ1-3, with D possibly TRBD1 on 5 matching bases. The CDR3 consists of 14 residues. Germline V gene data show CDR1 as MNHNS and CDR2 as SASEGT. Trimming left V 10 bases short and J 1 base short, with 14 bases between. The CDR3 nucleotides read TGTGCCACCCGAATTGGGGGGTCTGGAAACACCATATATTTT. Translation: CATRIGGSGNTIYF.

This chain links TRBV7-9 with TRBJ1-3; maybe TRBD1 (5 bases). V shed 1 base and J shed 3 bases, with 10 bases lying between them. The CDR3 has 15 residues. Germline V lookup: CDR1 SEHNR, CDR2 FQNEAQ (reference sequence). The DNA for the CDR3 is TGTGCCAGCAGCTTAGATGGGGCGAGTGGAAACACCATATATTTT. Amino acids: CASSLDGASGNTIYF. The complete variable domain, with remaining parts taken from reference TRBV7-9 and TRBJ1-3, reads DTGVSQNPRHKITKRGQNVTFRCDPISEHNRLYWYRQTLGQGPEFLTYFQNEAQLEKSRLLSDRFSAERPKGSFSTLEIQRTEQGDSAMYLCASSLDGASGNTIYFGEGSWLTVV.

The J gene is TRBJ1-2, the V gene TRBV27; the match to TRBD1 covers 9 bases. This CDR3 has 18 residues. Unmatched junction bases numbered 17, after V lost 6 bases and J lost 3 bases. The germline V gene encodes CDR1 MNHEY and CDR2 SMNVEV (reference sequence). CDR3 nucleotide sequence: TGTGCCAGCAGGTTGTACGGGACAGGGACCGCTAGGGACTATGGCTACACCTTC. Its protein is CASRLYGTGTARDYGYTF.

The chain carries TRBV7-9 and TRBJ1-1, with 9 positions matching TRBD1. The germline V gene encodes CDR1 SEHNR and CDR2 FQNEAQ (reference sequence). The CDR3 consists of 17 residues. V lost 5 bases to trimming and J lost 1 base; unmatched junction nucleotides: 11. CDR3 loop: CASSPIGQGRENTEAFF. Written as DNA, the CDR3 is TGTGCCAGCAGCCCGATTGGACAGGGGCGAGAGAACACTGAAGCTTTCTTT.

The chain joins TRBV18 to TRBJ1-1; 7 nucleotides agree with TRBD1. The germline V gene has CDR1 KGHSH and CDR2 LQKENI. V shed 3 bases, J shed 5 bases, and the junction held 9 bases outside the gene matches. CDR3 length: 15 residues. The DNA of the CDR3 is TGTGCCAGCTCACCCACAGGGGTAGTTGCGACTGAAGCTTTCTTT. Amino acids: CASSPTGVVATEAFF.

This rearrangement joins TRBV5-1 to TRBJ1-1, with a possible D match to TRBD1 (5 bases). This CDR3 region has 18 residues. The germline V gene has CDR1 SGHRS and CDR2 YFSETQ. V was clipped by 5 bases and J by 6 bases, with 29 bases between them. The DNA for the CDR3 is TGCGCCAGCAGAAAATCTTCGACAGCCTTGTCTTCGGCGCCTGAAGCTTTCTTT. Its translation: CASRKSSTALSSAPEAFF.

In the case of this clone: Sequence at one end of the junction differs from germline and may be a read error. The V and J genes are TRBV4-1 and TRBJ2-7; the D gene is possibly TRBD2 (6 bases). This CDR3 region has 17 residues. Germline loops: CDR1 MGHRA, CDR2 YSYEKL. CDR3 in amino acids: CASSVGPLQRDSHEQYF. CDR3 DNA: TGCGCCAGCAGCGTTGGTCCTCTCCAACGGGACTCCCACGAGCAGTACTTC.

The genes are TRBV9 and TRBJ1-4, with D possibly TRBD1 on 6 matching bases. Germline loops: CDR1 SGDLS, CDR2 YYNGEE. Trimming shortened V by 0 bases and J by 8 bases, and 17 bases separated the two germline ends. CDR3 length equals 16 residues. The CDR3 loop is CASSVGSAGEREKLFF. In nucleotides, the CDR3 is TGTGCCAGCAGCGTAGGGTCGGCAGGGGAAAGGGAAAAACTGTTTTTT.

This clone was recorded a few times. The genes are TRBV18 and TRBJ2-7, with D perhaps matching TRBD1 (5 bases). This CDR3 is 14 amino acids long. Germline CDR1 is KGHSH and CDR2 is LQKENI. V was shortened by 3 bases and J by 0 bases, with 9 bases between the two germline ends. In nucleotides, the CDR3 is TGTGCCAGCTCACCTGACAGAAGCTCCTACGAGCAGTACTTC. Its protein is CASSPDRSSYEQYF.

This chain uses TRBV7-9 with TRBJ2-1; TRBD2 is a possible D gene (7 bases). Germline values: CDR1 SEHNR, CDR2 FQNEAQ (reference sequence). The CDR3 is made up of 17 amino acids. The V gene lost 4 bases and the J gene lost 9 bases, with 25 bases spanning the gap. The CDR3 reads CASSSTGGLPRGFEQFF. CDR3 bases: TGTGCCAGCAGCTCGACCGGGGGGCTACCCAGGGGTTTTGAGCAGTTCTTC.

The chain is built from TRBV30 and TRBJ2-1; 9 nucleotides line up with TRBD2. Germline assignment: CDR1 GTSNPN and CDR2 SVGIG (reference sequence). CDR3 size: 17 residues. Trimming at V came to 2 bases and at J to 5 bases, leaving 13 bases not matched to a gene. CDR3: CAWSTWRGGRGDNEQFF. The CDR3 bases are TGTGCCTGGAGTACGTGGCGGGGGGGCCGGGGAGACAATGAGCAGTTCTTC.

The DNA of the CDR3 is TGTGCCATCAGTGAGTCGCGAGAGGGAAATCAGCCCCAGCATTTT. Protein: CAISESREGNQPQHF. J is TRBJ1-5 and V is TRBV10-3; no clear D gene. Trimming cost V 0 bases and J 4 bases, with 10 bases left between them. The length of the CDR3 is 15 residues. Germline CDR1 is ENHRY and CDR2 is SYGVKD.

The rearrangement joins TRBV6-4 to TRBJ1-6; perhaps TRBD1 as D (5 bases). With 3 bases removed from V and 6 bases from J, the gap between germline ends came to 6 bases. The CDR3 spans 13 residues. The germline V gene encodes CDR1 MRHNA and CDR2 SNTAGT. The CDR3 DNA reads TGTGCCAGCAGTGAGGGGCTTAATTCACCCCTCCACTTT. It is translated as CASSEGLNSPLHF.

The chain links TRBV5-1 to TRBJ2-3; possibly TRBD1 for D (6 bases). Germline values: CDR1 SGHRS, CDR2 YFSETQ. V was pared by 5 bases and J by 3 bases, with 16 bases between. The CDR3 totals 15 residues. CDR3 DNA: TGCGCCAGCAGAGAAACAGGGACCCGAACAGATACGCAGTATTTT. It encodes CASRETGTRTDTQYF.

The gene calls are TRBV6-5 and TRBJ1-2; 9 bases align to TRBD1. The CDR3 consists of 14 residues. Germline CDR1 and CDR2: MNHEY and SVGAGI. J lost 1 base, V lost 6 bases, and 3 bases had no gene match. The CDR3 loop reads CASRSDRGNYGYTF. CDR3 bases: TGTGCCAGCAGGTCGGACAGGGGTAACTATGGCTACACCTTC.

The DNA of the CDR3 is TGTGCCAGCAGCTTAGCCGGGGTCCATGGAAACACCATATATTTT. This gives the protein CASSLAGVHGNTIYF. The chain recombines TRBV11-2 with TRBJ1-3; the D is unclear. This CDR3 has 15 amino acids. V was pared by 1 base and J by 3 bases, with 10 bases between. The germline CDR1 and CDR2 sequences are SGHAT and FQNNGV.

The CDR3 here is CASSQGGAGTGELFF. The CDR3, as DNA: TGTGCCAGCAGCCAAGGGGGCGCGGGGACCGGGGAGCTGTTTTTT. The rearrangement links TRBV4-2 to TRBJ2-2; the D gene is possibly TRBD2 (6 bases). The CDR3 extends over 15 amino acids. Looked up from germline, CDR1 is LGHNA and CDR2 is YNFKEQ. V shed 1 base and J shed 5 bases, with 11 bases lying between them.

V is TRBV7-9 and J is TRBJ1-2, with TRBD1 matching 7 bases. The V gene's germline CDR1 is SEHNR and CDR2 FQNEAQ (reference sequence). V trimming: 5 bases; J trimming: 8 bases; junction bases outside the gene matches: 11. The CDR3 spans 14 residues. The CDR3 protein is CASSGPGTDSGYTF. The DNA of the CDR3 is TGTGCCAGCAGCGGACCGGGGACAGATAGCGGCTACACCTTC.

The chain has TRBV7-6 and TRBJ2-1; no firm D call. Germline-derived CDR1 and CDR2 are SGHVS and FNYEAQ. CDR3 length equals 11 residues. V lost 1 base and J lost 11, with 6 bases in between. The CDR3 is CASSLGQKQFF. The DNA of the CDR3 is TGTGCCAGCAGCTTAGGCCAGAAGCAGTTCTTC.

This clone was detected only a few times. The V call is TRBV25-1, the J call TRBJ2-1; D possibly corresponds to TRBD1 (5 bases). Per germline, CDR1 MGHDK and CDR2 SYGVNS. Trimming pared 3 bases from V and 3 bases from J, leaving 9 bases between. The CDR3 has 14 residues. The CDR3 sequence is CASSEIRGYNEQFF. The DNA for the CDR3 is TGTGCCAGCAGTGAGATTAGGGGCTACAATGAGCAGTTCTTC.

The CDR3 loop reads CASITQGQGYEQYF. The CDR3 nucleotides are TGTGCCAGCATCACACAGGGTCAAGGCTACGAGCAGTACTTC. This chain connects TRBV5-6 to TRBJ2-7; D perhaps matches TRBD1 (6 bases). The CDR3 runs to 14 residues. The germline CDR1 and CDR2 sequences are SGHDT and YYEEEE. V shed 6 bases and J shed 3 bases, with 16 bases lying between them.

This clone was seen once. This CDR3 is CASSPRTDLNTEAFF. As DNA, the CDR3 is TGCGCCAGCAGCCCCCGGACGGACTTGAACACTGAAGCTTTCTTT. The rearrangement links TRBV4-1 to TRBJ1-1, with unresolved D. The V end was cut by 4 bases, the J end by 0 bases, with 12 bases between. The CDR3 is 15 amino acids. The V gene's germline CDR1 is MGHRA and CDR2 YSYEKL.

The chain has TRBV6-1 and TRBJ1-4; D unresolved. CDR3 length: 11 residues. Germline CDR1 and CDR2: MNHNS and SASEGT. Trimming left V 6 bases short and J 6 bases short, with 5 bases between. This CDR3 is CASRTDEKLFF. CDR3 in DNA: TGTGCCAGCAGGACTGATGAAAAACTGTTTTTT.